This T cell receptor (beta chain) is drawn from a study of long-term antiretroviral therapy in people with HIV. Points from the study as a whole: Control repertoires displayed wider CDR3 length ranges than the HIV repertoires. After ART, diversity increased yet remained lower than transplant donor controls. Before ART, certain clones expanded, and these dominated the repertoire at all time points.

With 1 base clipped from V and 8 bases from J, the junction kept 10 bases outside the gene matches. The CDR3 consists of 16 residues. Germline CDR1 is SGHAT and CDR2 is FQDESV (reference sequence). Remarks on this clone: Its antigen is currently unknown.

It was version v3.0 of the immunoSEQ assay that was run at survey level. A per-sample goal of roughly 35,000-55,000 T-cell genomes was targeted by sequencing. Method: immunoSEQ multiplex PCR; TCRdb's copy keeps in-frame clones and lacks some. The table includes nearly 50,000 clones, 84% detected once. The rearrangement links TRBV11-1 to TRBJ2-1; 8 nucleotides line up with TRBD2. The source of this sequence is a woman between 18 and 29 years old with HIV. The sequencing used unsorted PBMCs, collected 0.8 years after starting antiretroviral therapy. CDR3 protein: CASSLDSSGRGDEQFF. CDR3 nucleotide sequence: TGTGCCAGCAGCTTAGACTCGAGCGGGAGAGGGGATGAGCAGTTCTTC.